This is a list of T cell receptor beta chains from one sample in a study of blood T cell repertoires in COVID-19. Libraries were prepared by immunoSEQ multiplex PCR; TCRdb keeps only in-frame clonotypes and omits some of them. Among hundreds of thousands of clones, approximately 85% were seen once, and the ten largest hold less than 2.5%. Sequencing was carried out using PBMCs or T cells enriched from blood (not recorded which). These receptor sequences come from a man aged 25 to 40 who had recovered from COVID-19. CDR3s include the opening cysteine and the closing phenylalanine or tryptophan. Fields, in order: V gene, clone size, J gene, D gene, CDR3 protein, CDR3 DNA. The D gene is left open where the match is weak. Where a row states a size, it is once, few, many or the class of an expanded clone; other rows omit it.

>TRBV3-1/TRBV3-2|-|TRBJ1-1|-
CASSQDRGNTEAFF
TGTGCCAGCAGCCAAGATCGAGGCAACACTGAAGCTTTCTTT
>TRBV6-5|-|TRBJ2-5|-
CASSLTGSQETQYF
TGTGCCAGCAGCTTGACAGGATCCCAAGAGACCCAGTACTTC
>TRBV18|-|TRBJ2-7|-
CASSPLAPTEQYF
TGTGCCAGCTCACCCCTAGCTCCCACCGAGCAGTACTTC
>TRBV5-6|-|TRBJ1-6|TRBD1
CASSSIGTGNESPLHF
TGTGCCAGCAGCTCCATCGGGACAGGGAATGAATCACCCCTCCACTTT
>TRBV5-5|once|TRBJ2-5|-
CASSLAGLKTQYF
TGTGCCAGCAGCTTGGCGGGACTGAAGACCCAGTACTTC
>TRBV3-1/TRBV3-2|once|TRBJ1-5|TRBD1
CASSQGQSNQPQHF
TGTGCCAGCAGCCAGGGACAGTCGAATCAGCCCCAGCATTTT
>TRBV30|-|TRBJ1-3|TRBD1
CAWEQGAQGNTIYF
TGTGCCTGGGAACAGGGGGCCCAGGGAAACACCATATATTTT
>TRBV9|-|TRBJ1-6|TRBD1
CASSDGQGGYNSPLHF
TGTGCCAGCAGCGATGGACAGGGCGGCTATAATTCACCCCTCCACTTT
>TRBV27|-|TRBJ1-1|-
CASRRGMNTEAFF
TGTGCCAGCAGACGGGGGATGAACACTGAAGCTTTCTTT
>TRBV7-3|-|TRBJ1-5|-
CASSLNPGQPQHF
TGTGCCAGCAGCCTAAACCCCGGTCAGCCCCAGCATTTT
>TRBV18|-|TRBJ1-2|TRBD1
CASSLDRAYGYTF
TGTGCCAGCTCACTGGACAGGGCCTATGGCTACACCTTC
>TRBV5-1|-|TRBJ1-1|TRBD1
CASSLVGFGRGLLWTEAFF
TGCGCCAGCAGCTTGGTCGGCTTCGGCAGGGGGCTATTATGGACTGAAGCTTTCTTT
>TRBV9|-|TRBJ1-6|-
CASSVSDSPPLHF
TGTGCCAGCAGCGTAAGCGACAGTCCACCCCTCCACTTT
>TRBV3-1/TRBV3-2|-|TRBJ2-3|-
CASSQDLVDTQYF
TGTGCCAGCAGCCAAGATCTTGTAGATACGCAGTATTTT
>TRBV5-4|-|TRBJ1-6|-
CASSLGGLVDSPLHF
TGTGCCAGCAGCTTGGGGGGCTTGGTAGATTCACCCCTCCACTTT
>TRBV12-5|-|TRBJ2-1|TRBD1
CASGLVRQGVEQFF
TGTGCTAGTGGTTTGGTACGTCAGGGGGTTGAGCAGTTCTTC